This T cell receptor (beta chain) emerged from a study of T cell responses to AZD1222 COVID-19 vaccine (dated by TCRdb to the early 2020s). For the wider study: TCR sequencing covered some 240 trial participants: 207 given two doses of AZD1222 and approximately 26 given two doses of MenACWY control vaccine. Trial participants were enrolled by age into 18-55, 56-69 and 70-plus year subgroups, with approximately 160, 26 and 62 TCR-sequenced participants respectively. Findings and caveats that apply to the study as a whole: Reportedly, almost half of the unique spike-specific TCRs recognized epitopes lying outside the regions that are mutated in the B.1.351 and B.1.1.7 variants. No day 14 peak-response samples were available, so repertoires were characterized only after the peak T cell response. After two AZD1222 doses, spike-specific TCR breadth and depth were significantly higher than at day 0 and than in MenACWY recipients. The vaccine-associated CD4 TCRs covered the entire spike protein, and the dominant responses fell in regions 160-218 and 743-854. Most participants were white British and females outnumbered males, and the authors suggested that clonal diversity may have been underestimated. In the small 56-69-year group, the increase in depth fell short of significance, most likely because of low power. Only 5 to 7 AZD1222 recipients were SARS-CoV-2 seropositive at baseline, limiting conclusions about previously exposed vaccinees.

The CDR3 regions of human TCRbeta chains were analyzed by immunosequencing. As for the authors' bioinformatics: TCRs in the repertoires were compared against a reference library of SARS-CoV-2-specific TCRs that had been generated with the MIRA antigen-specificity platform. Breadth was defined as the fraction of unique TCRs that were SARS-CoV-2-associated. Depth was defined as the fraction of total T cells that were SARS-CoV-2-associated. Using the MIRA data, each spike-specific TCR was mapped to the spike region that the TCR reacts to and placed in a CD4 or CD8 class. Log10-transformed breadth and depth values were compared by one-way ANOVA with Sidak's multiple comparisons tests. TCRdb limited this immuneACCESS table to in-frame rearrangements with V and J called. A share of clones is missing; checked studies link under half to unresolved V genes, and the rest is unexplained. V, J and clone size reflect that table, while D and trimming were determined from the DNA. The sample table records 150,000 to 200,000 clones; approximately 94% of these occur just once. Roughly 5.5% of the sample lies in the top ten.

As concerns this clone: Its antigen has not been determined. There are no base qualities to consult, and no much larger clone falls within one base.

The time point label, as the study defines it: about 28 days (+/-7) after the second vaccine dose. AZD1222 recipients with second doses at about 4 weeks or about 12 weeks were pooled, because spike-specific TCR depth and breadth did not differ between schedules. Samples from vaccinated people were obtained from the UK trials COV001 and COV002, which included a single-blind randomized controlled phase 2/3 trial of AZD1222 (ChAdOx1 nCoV-19) in healthy adults. For TCRbeta chain sequencing, PBMC samples were collected from trial participants at day 0 and at day 28 after the second dose. V trim: 4 bases; J trim: 5 bases; unmatched bases: 7. From the germline V gene, CDR1 is MNHEY and CDR2 is SVGAGI. The CDR3 covers 14 residues, taking in both the cysteine and the phenylalanine. CDR3 DNA is the only sequence kept; it has 42 bases, read in frame from the first base.

Recombination joined TRBV6-5 with TRBJ2-7; a stretch of 8 junction bases matches TRBD1. The source of this sequence is an adult who received the AZD1222 COVID-19 vaccine. The sequencing here drew on peripheral blood, taken 28 days after the second AZD1222 dose. The CDR3: CASSSRTGTDEQYF. The DNA sequence is as follows: TGTGCCAGCAGTTCTCGGACAGGGACAGACGAGCAGTACTTC.